One sample yielded the 9 T cell receptor beta chains listed below, sequenced in a study of shared clonotypes between healthy human individuals. Only in-frame clones appear in the TCRdb table, and some are missing; sequencing was by immunoSEQ multiplex PCR. The sample includes about 470,000 clones, around 79% of them seen just once. The sequenced sample was PBMCs. These receptors were taken from a woman aged 40-49 years in good health. Some clones in this sample may be carry-over from other donors' samples.

V gene TRBV7-9 combines with J gene TRBJ1-1; a possible D gene is TRBD1 (5 bases). Trimming removed 5 bases from V and 3 bases from J, with 19 bases in between. Germline CDR1 is SEHNR and CDR2 is FQNEAQ (reference sequence). The CDR3 has 16 amino acids. The CDR3, as DNA: TGTGCCAGCAGCAGCCCCCGGGACCTCCTAGACACTGAAGCTTTCTTT. It codes for CASSSPRDLLDTEAFF.

The chain carries TRBV19 and TRBJ1-1, with a possible D match to TRBD1 (5 bases). V was cut by 5 bases and J by 1 base, with 14 bases left in between. Germline CDR1 reads LNHDA; CDR2 reads SQIVND (reference sequence). CDR3 length equals 15 residues. CDR3 in DNA: TGTGCCAGTAGTCCCTCCGGGACGGGGAACACTGAAGCTTTCTTT. Translation: CASSPSGTGNTEAFF.

The chain links TRBV18 to TRBJ2-7; 7 bases are shared with TRBD2. Losses at the gene ends were 3 bases for V and 2 bases for J; bases not matched to a gene: 7. Germline lookup yields CDR1 KGHSH and CDR2 LQKENI. CDR3 size: 15 residues. CDR3 region: CASSPRASGTYEQYF. CDR3 nucleotide sequence: TGTGCCAGCTCACCTCGGGCTAGCGGTACCTACGAGCAGTACTTC.

The chain carries TRBV19 and TRBJ2-5; D might be TRBD1 (6 bases). The germline CDR1 and CDR2 sequences are LNHDA and SQIVND (reference sequence). Trimming left V 4 bases short and J 5 bases short, with 17 bases between. The CDR3 is 15 amino acids. CDR3 bases: TGTGCCAGTAGTACTTGGACAGCCTGGGGGGAGACCCAGTACTTC. This sequence encodes CASSTWTAWGETQYF.

The J gene is TRBJ2-7, the V gene TRBV27; 7 bases are shared with TRBD1. The CDR3 covers 17 residues. Trimming took 5 bases from V and 4 from J; bases not matched to a gene: 17. Germline V gives CDR1 MNHEY, CDR2 SMNVEV (reference sequence). Here the CDR3 reads CASSAVINRGIKYEQYF. The CDR3 nucleotides are TGTGCCAGCAGTGCCGTAATTAACAGGGGTATCAAGTACGAGCAGTACTTC.

This rearrangement joins TRBV18 to TRBJ1-4, with D possibly being TRBD1 (5 bases). The V end lost 3 bases, the J end lost 3 bases, and 17 bases lay between the germline ends. There are 17 residues in the CDR3. Germline values: CDR1 KGHSH, CDR2 LQKENI. The CDR3 DNA reads TGTGCCAGCTCACCCCTTCCCCTTGGGGCGGCTAATGAAAAACTGTTTTTT. This codes for CASSPLPLGAANEKLFF.

This clone was recorded a few times. The chain uses TRBV4-3 and TRBJ1-4; 8 nucleotides align to TRBD1. This CDR3 comprises 16 residues. The V and J ends lost 0 bases and 4 bases, in that order; junction bases with no gene match: 4. The germline V gene has CDR1 LGHNA and CDR2 YSLEER. Here the CDR3 reads CASSQDNRGGNEKLFF. CDR3 DNA sequence: TGCGCCAGCAGCCAAGACAACAGGGGGGGTAATGAAAAACTGTTTTTT.

The CDR3 region is CASSPPGLAGVGEQYF. CDR3 nucleotide sequence: TGTGCCAGCTCACCTCCGGGACTAGCGGGAGTGGGGGAGCAGTACTTC. The chain couples TRBV18 to TRBJ2-7; 14 bases are shared with TRBD2. Germline CDR1 and CDR2: KGHSH and LQKENI. The length of the CDR3 is 16 residues. Unmatched junction bases numbered 8, after V lost 3 bases and J lost 7 bases.

The J gene is TRBJ2-1, the V gene TRBV7-2; the match to TRBD2 covers 16 bases. The V gene end was trimmed by 5 bases and the J gene end by 9 bases; junction bases not matched to a gene: 10. The CDR3 has 17 amino acids. Germline lookup yields CDR1 SGHTA and CDR2 FQGNSA. CDR3 loop: CASSQTSGLAGGGEQFF. The CDR3 DNA follows: TGTGCCAGCAGCCAAACCTCGGGACTAGCGGGAGGGGGTGAGCAGTTCTTC.